Sequencing of this TCR beta chain was carried out in a study of blood T cell repertoires in COVID-19. The CDR3 has 14 residues. Germline V gene data show CDR1 as MGHDK and CDR2 as SYGVNS. The junction had 9 bases not matched to a gene; V was cut back by 5 bases and J by 7 bases. TCRdb's table, derived via immunoSEQ multiplex PCR, lists solely in-frame clones and lacks some. The sample holds roughly 280,000 clones, roughly nine tenths seen once. The sequence derives from a man in his forties or fifties with active or convalescent COVID-19. The sample taken for sequencing was peripheral blood. The chain combines TRBV25-1 with TRBJ1-1; 8 bases are a match to TRBD1. CDR3 DNA sequence: TGTGCCAGCAGTCCCCGGGCGGGGACAGGTGAAGCTTTCTTT. It encodes CASSPRAGTGEAFF.